This TCR beta chain stems from a study of blood T cells in healthy people across ages. Broader study findings: Nothing was known about donor CMV status, and this possibly confounded expanded clonotype changes. Older individuals had lower TCR beta diversity per million T cells (the decline was roughly linear).

CDR1 and CDR2 from the germline V gene are SQVTM and ANQGSEA. The CDR3 has 15 residues. Deletions cut 0 bases from V and 4 bases from J, with 10 bases between. Worth noting for this clonotype: Its antigen remains unknown.

Primers used in a second PCR of about 7 to 12 cycles were a sample-barcoded 5' primer and a J-beta primer mix. From the 5' RACE reads, TCRdb called clonotypes with MiXCR, one entry per CDR3 protein. The sample carries hundreds of thousands of distinct CDR3 sequences, over 40% recorded once. Per sample, extraction of total RNA gave at least 5.5 micrograms in every case. Sequencing was performed on blood. The V and J genes are TRBV29-1 and TRBJ2-6; no clear D gene. The TCR comes from an elderly woman in good health. CDR3 residues: CSVEDVSTGANVLTF. CDR3 in DNA: TGCAGCGTTGAAGATGTGTCGACCGGGGCCAACGTCCTGACTTTC.